The sequence of this T cell receptor (beta chain) was determined in a study of cytomegalovirus exposure and HLA in healthy donors. About the research overall: Membership in the Caucasian-associated ancestry cluster was found for about 84% of 350 to 450 genotyped donors. Overall study findings and caveats: Earlier results showed most TCR beta V segments being productive about 87% or about 30% of the time. The study listed approximately 160 cytomegalovirus-associated TCR beta chains.

The PCR contained 60 Vbeta and 13 Jbeta primers. Authors' processing steps: The authors later counted 75 million to 90 million unique TCR beta chains, some 10 million of them shared. Repertoires were generated with immunoSEQ multiplex PCR, while TCRdb's copy carries only in-frame clones and drops some. The DNA was the basis for D and trimming; V, J and clone size are from that table. The data show 70,000 to 90,000 clones, approximately 75% seen once. J gave up 2 bases and V 1 base, and 4 bases lay outside the gene matches. Germline CDR1 and CDR2: SGHTA and FQGTGA. CDR3 size: 16 residues. A word on this clone: Antigen specificity is unknown.

Sequenced: PBMCs. The clonotype originates from a man aged 60 to 69 in good health and CMV-seronegative. This chain joins TRBV7-3 and TRBJ2-1, with TRBD2 matching over 8 bases. CDR3 sequence (DNA): TGTGCCAGCAGCTTAAATCCGGGGGGGCCCTACAATGAGCAGTTCTTC. Its translation is CASSLNPGGPYNEQFF. Full variable domain (rest looked up from reference TRBV7-3 and TRBJ2-1): GAGVSQTPSNKVTEKGKYVELRCDPISGHTALYWYRQSLGQGPEFLIYFQGTGAADDSGLPNDRFFAVRPEGSVSTLKIQRTERGDSAVYLCASSLNPGGPYNEQFFGPGTRLTVL.